The 20 T cell receptor beta chains below were found in one sample sequenced in a study of blood T cells in healthy people across ages. Then a second PCR, running roughly 7 to 11 cycles, was carried out with a sample-barcoded 5' primer and a J-beta primer mix. From the 5' RACE reads, TCRdb called clonotypes with MiXCR, one entry per CDR3 protein. The top ten hold approximately 3.7% of the sample, which has around 500,000 distinct CDR3 sequences, roughly a quarter seen once. The sample also formed part of further work on T cells of mothers and their children.

The sequenced sample was blood. These receptors were obtained from a boy aged 2-15 years in good health.

The CDR3 sequence: CASMGGNEAFF. CDR3 coding DNA: TGCGCCAGCATGGGGGGTAACGAAGCTTTCTTT. The chain employs TRBV5-1 and TRBJ1-1, with D perhaps TRBD1 (5 bases). The CDR3 runs to 11 residues. Between the trimmed V and J ends, which lost 6 bases and 8 bases, there was a span of 11 bases. Looked up from germline, CDR1 is SGHRS and CDR2 is YFSETQ.

CDR3 in DNA: TGTGCCAGCAGCTCGAATAGTGGGGGTGGGAACACTGAAGCTTTCTTT. As protein: CASSSNSGGGNTEAFF. The chain is built from TRBV7-9 and TRBJ1-1; possibly TRBD1 for D (5 bases). Trimming removed 4 bases at V and 1 base at J, with 16 bases between. CDR1 and CDR2 (germline): SEHNR, FQNEAQ (reference sequence). The CDR3 runs 16 residues.

With regard to this clonotype: The junction does not match germline at one end; this may be a read error. The chain links TRBV3-1 to TRBJ2-3; 8 nucleotides align to TRBD2. Germline loops: CDR1 LGHDT, CDR2 YNNKEL (reference sequence). The CDR3 spans 17 residues. This CDR3 reads CASSEDGREWVTDTQYF. CDR3 nucleotides: TGTGCCAGCAGCGAAGACGGGAGGGAATGGGTCACAGATACGCAGTATTTT.

This clonotype has just a few counts. The rearrangement links TRBV28 to TRBJ2-5, with D tentatively TRBD2 (6 bases). The end of the DNA fits TRBJ2-1 better, so the J call may be wrong. There are 13 residues in the CDR3. The germline V gene has CDR1 MDHEN and CDR2 SYDVKM. The CDR3 region is CASSRRLGHEQFF. Here the CDR3 DNA reads TGTGCCAGCAGCCGGCGACTAGGTCATGAGCAGTTCTTC.

The rearrangement joins TRBV14 to TRBJ2-5; a possible D gene is TRBD2 (6 bases). The length of the CDR3 is 12 residues. Trimming cost V 5 bases and J 6 bases, with 10 bases left between them. Germline V CDR1 and CDR2: SGHDN, FVKESK. This CDR3 reads CASSNAGKTQYF. CDR3 DNA: TGTGCCAGCAGCAACGCGGGAAAGACCCAGTACTTC.

The chain joins TRBV27 to TRBJ2-5, with a possible D match to TRBD2 (6 bases). The CDR3 has 16 amino acids. Trimming pared 3 bases from V and 3 bases from J, leaving 17 bases between. The V gene's germline CDR1 is MNHEY and CDR2 SMNVEV (reference sequence). Here the CDR3 DNA reads TGTGCCAGCAGTTTGGGGACTGGCACAGCGGAAGAGACCCAGTACTTC. This sequence encodes CASSLGTGTAEETQYF.

The chain has TRBV7-9 and TRBJ1-2; the D gene is possibly TRBD1 (6 bases). The germline CDR1 and CDR2 sequences are SEHNR and FQNEAQ (reference sequence). This CDR3 has 15 amino acids. V dropped 2 bases and J dropped 4 bases, with 14 bases sitting between them. This CDR3 reads CASSLYGGESYGYTF. The CDR3 nucleotides are TGTGCCAGCAGCTTATATGGGGGCGAAAGCTATGGCTACACCTTC.

The chain carries TRBV2 and TRBJ2-2; possibly TRBD2 for D (6 bases). This CDR3 has 14 amino acids. Germline CDR1 is SNHLY and CDR2 is FYNNEI. V lost 7 bases and J lost 2, with 11 bases in between. The CDR3 nucleotides read TGTGCCAGCAAGCCGGGACTCAACACCGGGGAGCTGTTTTTT. Its translation: CASKPGLNTGELFF.

The CDR3 DNA follows: TGTGCCAGCAGCTTATTCTGGAGGACCAGTGGGGCCAACGTCCTGACTTTC. Translating gives CASSLFWRTSGANVLTF. This chain links TRBV5-8 with TRBJ2-6; weak D call: TRBD2 (5 bases). Trimming took off 2 bases at V and 3 bases at J, with 15 bases between the two ends. CDR1 is SGHTS and CDR2 is YDEGEE in the germline V gene. The CDR3 spans 17 residues.

A single count supports this clonotype. The rearrangement links TRBV29-1 to TRBJ2-5, with a tentative D call TRBD1 (6 bases). Germline V CDR1 and CDR2: SQVTM, ANQGSEA. The CDR3 sequence is 14 residues long. The germline V and J ends were trimmed by 4 bases and 1 base, with 13 bases remaining between them. The CDR3 region is CSVGARTAQETQYF. CDR3 sequence (DNA): TGCAGCGTTGGAGCCCGGACAGCCCAAGAGACCCAGTACTTC.

The table lists this clonotype with a few counts. The chain employs TRBV5-1 and TRBJ2-1; a weak D match, TRBD2 (5 bases). Trimming cost V 4 bases and J 0 bases, with 8 bases left between them. This CDR3 is built from 14 residues. Germline CDR1 and CDR2: SGHRS and YFSETQ. The CDR3 spells CASSQDSSYNEQFF. The CDR3 DNA follows: TGCGCCAGCAGCCAGGACTCCTCCTACAATGAGCAGTTCTTC.

There are a few counts of this clonotype. The rearrangement joins TRBV6-5 to TRBJ2-3; 9 bases match TRBD2. The CDR3 has 15 amino acids. Germline V gives CDR1 MNHEY, CDR2 SVGAGI. V lost 6 bases, J lost 8 bases, and 12 bases stayed unmatched. The CDR3: CASSLLAGPWSTQYF. CDR3 coding DNA: TGTGCCAGCAGCCTACTAGCGGGCCCTTGGAGTACGCAGTATTTT.

The CDR3 protein is CASSPTGARLYNEQFF. The CDR3 bases are TGTGCCAGCAGCCCTACTGGTGCGCGGCTTTACAATGAGCAGTTCTTC. The chain is built from TRBV7-9 and TRBJ2-1; D remains unclear. The CDR3 sequence is 16 residues long. Trimming removed 5 bases from V and 4 bases from J, with 18 bases in between. Per the germline V gene, CDR1 is SEHNR and CDR2 is FQNEAQ (reference sequence).

This clonotype was found a few times. The chain carries TRBV14 and TRBJ2-2; D may correspond to TRBD1 or TRBD2 (5 bases each). Germline V gives CDR1 SGHDN, CDR2 FVKESK. The ends were cut back, 5 bases at V and 0 bases at J, with 16 bases in the middle. The CDR3 is 17 amino acids. DNA of the CDR3: TGTGCCAGCAGCTACTACCGGGGACGGACGAACACCGGGGAGCTGTTTTTT. Its translation: CASSYYRGRTNTGELFF.

V usage is TRBV19 and J usage is TRBJ1-5, with TRBD1 matching 7 bases. The CDR3 totals 16 residues. CDR1 is LNHDA, CDR2 SQIVND, per germline (reference sequence). V was clipped by 4 bases and J by 1 base; unmatched bases: 7. The DNA for the CDR3 is TGTGCCAGTAGTAACCAAAGACAGGGCAGCAATCAGCCCCAGCATTTT. Its protein product is CASSNQRQGSNQPQHF.

This clonotype was detected only a few times. The chain carries TRBV10-2 and TRBJ1-4; D is uncertain. V was cut by 4 bases and J by 4 bases, with 10 bases left in between. CDR1 is WSHSY, CDR2 SAAADI, per germline. The CDR3 is made up of 14 amino acids. The CDR3: CASSGVAYNEKLFF. As DNA, the CDR3 is TGCGCCAGCAGTGGTGTAGCCTATAATGAAAAACTGTTTTTT.

This chain uses TRBV10-3 with TRBJ2-5; the match to TRBD2 covers 12 bases. The J call may be in error: the DNA end matches TRBJ2-1 better. The germline V gene encodes CDR1 ENHRY and CDR2 SYGVKD. The CDR3 contains 15 residues. The CDR3 coding sequence is TGTGCCATCACCTCAAGGACTAGCGGGGTAAATGAGCAGTTCTTC. It specifies CAITSRTSGVNEQFF.

CDR3 DNA: TGCGCCAGCAGCTTGTCGGGGGCGACCTACGAGCAGTACTTC. Encoded protein: CASSLSGATYEQYF. The chain employs TRBV5-1 and TRBJ2-7, with D tentatively TRBD1 or TRBD2 (6 bases each). Germline lookup yields CDR1 SGHRS and CDR2 YFSETQ. The CDR3 has 14 residues. V was pared by 1 base and J by 2 bases, with 10 bases between.

This clonotype occurred a few times. The chain links TRBV28 to TRBJ1-1, with D possibly TRBD1 on 6 matching bases. Looked up from germline, CDR1 is MDHEN and CDR2 is SYDVKM. V shed 7 bases and J shed 4 bases, with 19 bases lying between them. The CDR3 sequence is 15 residues long. Written as DNA, the CDR3 is TGTGCCAGCATCGAAACGGCGAGGGGGGGCACTGAAGCTTTCTTT. This translates into CASIETARGGTEAFF. Combining the CDR3 with reference TRBV28 and TRBJ1-1 gives the whole variable domain DVKVTQSSRYLVKRTGEKVFLECVQDMDHENMFWYRQDPGLGLRLIYFSYDVKMKEKGDIPEGYSVSREKKERFSLILESASTNQTSMYLCASIETARGGTEAFFGQGTRLTVV.

The chain links TRBV5-1 to TRBJ2-1; 8 nucleotides match TRBD2. The CDR3 spans 16 residues. Trimming cost V 4 bases and J 4 bases; bases outside gene matches: 10. Germline V gene lookup returns CDR1 SGHRS and CDR2 YFSETQ. Here the CDR3 DNA reads TGCGCCAGCAGCCCACCTGATAGCGGGGTGTACAATGAGCAGTTCTTC. Translation: CASSPPDSGVYNEQFF.